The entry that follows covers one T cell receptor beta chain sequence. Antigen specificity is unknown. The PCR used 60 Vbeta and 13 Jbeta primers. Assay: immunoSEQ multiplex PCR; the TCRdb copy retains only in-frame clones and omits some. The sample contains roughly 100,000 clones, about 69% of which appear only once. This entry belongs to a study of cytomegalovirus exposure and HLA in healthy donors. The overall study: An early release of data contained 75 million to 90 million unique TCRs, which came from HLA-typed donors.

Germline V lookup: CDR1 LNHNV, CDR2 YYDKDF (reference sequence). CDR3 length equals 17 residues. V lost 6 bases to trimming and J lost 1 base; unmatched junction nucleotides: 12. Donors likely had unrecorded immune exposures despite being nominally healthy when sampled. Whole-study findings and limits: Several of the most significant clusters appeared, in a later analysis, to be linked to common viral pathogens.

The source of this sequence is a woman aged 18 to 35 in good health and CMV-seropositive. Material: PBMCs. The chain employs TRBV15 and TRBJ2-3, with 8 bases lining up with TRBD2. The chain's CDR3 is CATSLDLAGGGTDTQYF. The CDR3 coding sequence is TGTGCCACCAGTTTGGATCTAGCGGGTGGGGGCACAGATACGCAGTATTTT.